A selection of T cell receptor beta chains follows, all from one sample in a study of OX40 agonist ivuxolimab in advanced cancers. Data came from immunoSEQ multiplex PCR; TCRdb stores just in-frame clones and leaves some out. The sample lists 25,000 to 40,000 clones, about 81% seen once, with about 20% in the top ten. The input for sequencing was CD4+ or CD8+ T cells sorted from blood, taken in a trial of the OX40 agonist ivuxolimab. Source of these receptors: an adult with an advanced solid tumor such as melanoma, head and neck, liver or kidney cancer. Each CDR3 is given without its conserved first and last residue. Each record gives: V gene, J gene, CDR3 protein.

TRBV30	TRBJ2-7	AWNRGGYEQY
TRBV15	TRBJ1-2	ATSSPRQGTYGYT
TRBV28	TRBJ2-3	ASSSAGGGADTQY
TRBV6-5	TRBJ1-1	ASSYWRVSTEAF
TRBV7-8	TRBJ2-3	ASSSSDYSTDTQY
TRBV4-1	TRBJ2-7	ASSLSLGTYSYEQY
TRBV5-5	TRBJ2-7	ASSGSSTSAYEQY
TRBV9	TRBJ1-2	ASSVVGTYGYT
TRBV11-2	TRBJ2-3	ASSPWTGTDTQY
TRBV6-4	TRBJ1-5	ASRRSGRPSSRH
TRBV6-1	TRBJ1-2	ASGRARGLGGYT
TRBV4-2	TRBJ1-5	ASSQSPSTGTTKNQPQH
TRBV5-5	TRBJ1-5	ASSLLVSNQPQH
TRBV28	TRBJ2-1	ASTLDWREYNEQF
TRBV4-1	TRBJ1-2	ASSQGRVRGNYGYT
TRBV10-1	TRBJ2-3	ASSDSAEPDTQY
TRBV5-6	TRBJ1-4	ASSLAFGQGDQLF
TRBV5-1	TRBJ2-3	ASSFGGSDTQY
TRBV9	TRBJ2-3	ASSEGLRTDTQY
TRBV6-5	TRBJ1-4	ASSYLRQGNEKLF